Described below is a single T cell receptor (beta chain) sequence and its context. This receptor's antigen is unknown. Per-base qualities were not stored, and no clone one base away is much larger. The data were taken from a study of blood T cell repertoires in COVID-19 (TCRdb year 2020). About the full investigation: Samples covering the acute and convalescent phases of COVID-19 were provided by collaborators in the United States, Italy and Spain. The material from the prospective study consisted of cDNA or gDNA derived from T cells, B-cell-depleted T cells, or PBMCs. Subjects who had been exposed to COVID-19, were actively infected with it, or had recovered from it provided the deeply sampled blood TCRbeta repertoires that made up the dataset. A freely available public database, intended as a resource for researchers studying the immune response to SARS-CoV-2, is where the repertoires were released. The samples were drawn from the first 160 participants of the ongoing ImmuneRACE study and from over 950 subjects provided by 6 global collaborators. Sample metadata almost always included a de-identified subject ID, COVID-19 status, age in years and sex. HLA class I and class II types, where available, came from metadata supplied by the sample provider rather than from assay-based typing.

The collaborating institutions used their own protocols to collect whole blood in K2EDTA tubes. For TCRbeta analysis, collaborator samples were shipped as frozen whole blood, as isolated PBMCs, or as DNA extracted from either sample type. Points the paper makes about the study in general: The amount of clinical and demographic metadata varied by source and participant and was provided uncurated.

CDR1 and CDR2 are drawn from the germline V gene: MNHEY, SVGEGT. There are 14 amino acids in the CDR3, from cysteine to phenylalanine inclusive. The DNA shown is the 42-base CDR3, in frame from base 1. V loses 3 bases, J loses 6 bases, and the germline ends lie 14 bases apart. The immunoSEQ Assay, a bias-controlled multiplex PCR, was used to amplify TCRbeta CDR3 regions from genomic DNA. In the source study's methods: The number of nucleated cells in each sample was estimated by amplification of reference gene primers within the assay. Sequence reads were collapsed and filtered to measure the absolute abundance of every unique TCRbeta CDR3 rearrangement. For each sample, productive Simpson clonality was calculated as the square root of Simpson's diversity index over productive rearrangements. In its TCRdb copy, this immuneACCESS table keeps in-frame sequences only and misses some clones. Where compared with another copy, unresolved V genes explain less than half of these, and the others have no known cause. The V and J calls and the clone size are those of that table, but D and trimming were determined from the DNA. Recorded for this sample are about 120,000 clones; 75% to 90% of them occurred a single time. Of the sample, 15% to 20% is held by the ten largest clones.

In this chain, TRBV6-2 or TRBV6-3 is recombined with TRBJ1-2, with the D gene too uncertain to name. This TCR came from a human donor with acute or convalescent COVID-19. The donor label of this sample is uncertain. Sequenced input: peripheral blood. The CDR3 corresponds to CASSYDKSFDGYTF. The DNA sequence is TGTGCCAGCAGTTATGACAAGTCTTTCGATGGCTACACCTTC.